These 12 T cell receptor beta chains were all obtained from the same sample, sequenced in a study of T cells after yellow fever vaccination. Each CDR3 protein is one row after TCRdb ran MiXCR on the 5' RACE reads. Of 170,000 or so distinct CDR3 sequences listed, approximately 9.9% were seen once; the top ten hold about a third. Sequences were derived from CD8+ T cells sorted from PBMCs, sampled 45 days after the yellow fever booster vaccination. The receptors were gathered from a young man who received the YFV17D yellow fever vaccine.

The chain is built from TRBV5-1 and TRBJ2-2; 9 positions agree with TRBD1. The CDR3 is 15 residues long. The V segment lost 2 bases and the J segment 6 bases; nucleotides outside the gene matches: 5. In germline, CDR1 is SGHRS, CDR2 YFSETQ. This CDR3 reads CASSFHGTGSGELFF. The CDR3 DNA reads as TGCGCCAGCAGCTTCCACGGGACAGGGTCCGGGGAGCTGTTTTTT.

The V and J genes are TRBV27 and TRBJ1-5; tentatively, D is TRBD1 (5 bases). V was pared by 5 bases and J by 4 bases, with 21 bases between. This CDR3 has 17 amino acids. Germline loops: CDR1 MNHEY, CDR2 SMNVEV (reference sequence). In DNA, the CDR3 is TGTGCCAGCAGTCAGGCTGCCGCAGGGTTGTGGAATCAGCCCCAGCATTTT. Translated, it gives CASSQAAAGLWNQPQHF.

This clonotype was detected many times. This chain joins TRBV4-2 and TRBJ1-5, with D possibly TRBD1 on 5 matching bases. Deletions cut 0 bases from V and 3 bases from J, with 9 bases between. From germline, CDR1 is LGHNA and CDR2 YNFKEQ. The length of the CDR3 is 15 residues. The CDR3 nucleotides are TGTGCCAGCAGCCAAGAGTTGGGGGTCAATCAGCCCCAGCATTTT. Translated: CASSQELGVNQPQHF.

This clonotype was picked up a small number of times. The CDR3 DNA reads as TGTGCCAGCAGTCCCCCTCTCCGGAGTGAGCAGTTCTTC. Translating it yields CASSPPLRSEQFF. This chain uses TRBV25-1 with TRBJ2-1, with D uncertain. CDR3 length equals 13 residues. From germline, CDR1 is MGHDK and CDR2 SYGVNS. The V gene lost 5 bases and the J gene lost 9 bases, with 14 bases spanning the gap.

This clonotype was seen a few times. J is TRBJ2-5 and V is TRBV7-6, with D unclear. The length of the CDR3 is 15 residues. The ends were cut back, 5 bases at V and 0 bases at J, with 13 bases in the middle. Germline CDR1 SGHVS, CDR2 FNYEAQ. The DNA of the CDR3 is TGTGCCAGCAGCCTCTTAGGCAGGTACCAAGAGACCCAGTACTTC. It translates to CASSLLGRYQETQYF.

The chain carries TRBV27 and TRBJ2-3; D is possibly TRBD1 (6 bases). Per the germline V gene, CDR1 is MNHEY and CDR2 is SMNVEV (reference sequence). Trimming shortened V by 5 bases and J by 9 bases, and 12 bases separated the two germline ends. The CDR3 extends over 12 amino acids. The CDR3 is CASSLDRTTQYF. CDR3 sequence (DNA): TGTGCCAGCAGTCTTGACAGGACAACGCAGTATTTT.

This clonotype showed up just a few times. The chain has TRBV27 and TRBJ2-7; D is possibly TRBD1 (5 bases). The germline CDR1 and CDR2 sequences are MNHEY and SMNVEV (reference sequence). The CDR3 sequence is 12 residues long. V dropped 4 bases and J dropped 6 bases, with 10 bases sitting between them. The CDR3 protein is CASSSQGTEQYF. CDR3 DNA: TGTGCCAGCAGTTCTCAGGGTACCGAGCAGTACTTC.

This clonotype was detected only a few times. V gene TRBV4-1 combines with J gene TRBJ1-3, with D hard to call. The CDR3 sequence is 14 residues long. Germline lookup yields CDR1 MGHRA and CDR2 YSYEKL. V lost 3 bases, J lost 2 bases, and 8 bases lay in between. This CDR3 is CASSQPNTGNTIYF. CDR3 in DNA: TGCGCCAGCAGCCAGCCCAACACTGGAAACACCATATATTTT.

Many counts were recorded for this clonotype. The chain joins TRBV28 to TRBJ2-1; D might be TRBD1 (7 bases). CDR1 and CDR2 from the germline V gene are MDHEN and SYDVKM. V was shortened by 3 bases and J by 4 bases, with 19 bases between the two germline ends. This CDR3 contains 17 residues. The DNA for the CDR3 is TGTGCCAGCAGTTTCATCCGGGACAGAGGACTATACAATGAGCAGTTCTTC. Amino acid sequence: CASSFIRDRGLYNEQFF. Drawing the rest from reference TRBV28 and TRBJ2-1, the complete variable domain is DVKVTQSSRYLVKRTGEKVFLECVQDMDHENMFWYRQDPGLGLRLIYFSYDVKMKEKGDIPEGYSVSREKKERFSLILESASTNQTSMYLCASSFIRDRGLYNEQFFGPGTRLTVL.

The chain is built from TRBV29-1 and TRBJ2-3; D might be TRBD2 (5 bases). Per germline, CDR1 SQVTM and CDR2 ANQGSEA. Trimming took 6 bases from V and 1 from J, leaving 11 bases between them. The CDR3 length is 13 residues. The CDR3 here is CSVEARRTDTQYF. CDR3 sequence (DNA): TGCAGCGTGGAGGCACGACGCACAGATACGCAGTATTTT.

This clonotype was detected a few times. The chain joins TRBV29-1 to TRBJ2-7; TRBD2 matches at 8 bases. The V segment lost 5 bases and the J segment 4 bases; nucleotides outside the gene matches: 4. The CDR3 has 12 amino acids. Germline V gene sequence: CDR1 SQVTM, CDR2 ANQGSEA. The CDR3 DNA is TGCAGCGTTAGCAGCGGGGGTTACGAGCAGTACGTC. As protein: CSVSSGGYEQYV.

This clonotype was observed a few times. The V call is TRBV6-1, the J call TRBJ2-1; TRBD2 agrees at 15 bases. Unmatched junction bases numbered 4, after V lost 2 bases and J lost 2 bases. The V gene's germline CDR1 is MNHNS and CDR2 SASEGT. The CDR3 totals 18 residues. CDR3 amino acids: CASSEPRTSGGAYNEQFF. The CDR3 region has the DNA TGTGCCAGCAGTGAACCCAGGACTAGCGGGGGGGCCTACAATGAGCAGTTCTTC.